A single TCR beta chain is shown here with its context. Which antigen it targets is not known. No much larger clone exists at a distance of one base, and base qualities are not known. The source of the sample is a study of CD8+CD57+ T cells in acquired aplastic anemia listed by TCRdb under 2018. About the full investigation: On average, sorted CD4+ and CD8+ cells yielded approximately 3 ug of extracted DNA, with a range of about 0.19 to 30 ug. CD8+CD57+ expansion was defined as frequency above the mean frequency observed in healthy subjects. Broad study findings and their caveats: Roughly 29 CD8+ CDR3 sequences were found to be shared between patients and controls, but these sequences appeared to be highly expressed in patients and within the immunodominant clones of the patients. No significant difference in CD8+ Simpson's diversity was found between patients and healthy controls (P=0.060).

Genomic DNA was used as template for profiling of TCR beta VDJ combinations and CDR3 sequences. An Illumina HiSeq 2000 was used for TCR repertoire sequencing. The paper's processing steps were these. TRBV/TRBJ rearrangement plots, CDR3 size and DJ length profiles, and Simpson's diversity index were used to assess repertoires. The most abundant DNA sequence in the deep sequencing data was defined as the immunodominant clone. CDR3 amino acid sequences were screened for sharing across subjects and compared with published repertoires and the VDJdb database. The raw public data were reprocessed by TCRdb itself: fastp quality trimming at Q25, MiXCR clonotype calling, in-frame beta chains only. Every CDR3 protein is listed once, alongside the most common genes and DNA of its rows. In this record, the V and J calls reflect TCRdb's handling and not the investigators' own analysis. Within this sample are approximately 190,000 distinct CDR3 sequences, with around 47% of them counted one time only. The leading ten clones occupy over 7.5% of the sample.

V is shortened by 11 bases, J by 5 bases, and the region joining them spans 18 bases. Based on the germline V gene, the CDR1 and CDR2 sequences are SNHLY and FYNNEI. Its CDR3 holds 13 amino acids, cysteine through phenylalanine. Kept here is only the CDR3 DNA, which spans 39 bases and is read in frame from base 1. Expansion of CD8+CD57+ cells had been shown by flow cytometry in the patients chosen for sequencing. Severe acquired aplastic anemia was diagnosed in all patients according to International Study of Aplastic Anemia and Agranulocytosis and Camitta criteria. At the time blood was sampled, none of the patients had received any therapy. In the study, sorted CD4+ and CD8+ blood T cells from patients with severe aplastic anemia and from healthy subjects underwent deep sequencing of TCR repertoires. Patients were enrolled under clinicaltrials.gov protocols 00001620, 01623167, 00001397, 00071045, 00081523 and 00961064 in the USA. Ficoll-Paque density gradient centrifugation was used to isolate peripheral blood mononuclear cells. CD4+ and CD8+ T cells were sorted by FACS or magnetic beads before DNA extraction.

This sequence uses TRBV2 and TRBJ1-2; the D gene cannot be resolved reliably. The sequenced sample was sorted CD4+, CD8+, or CD8+CD57+ T cells (not recorded which) from PBMCs. This clonotype originated in a human donor with aplastic anemia. The DNA sequence follows: TGTGCCGCCTCGCGGGTGGGTGTTTATGGCTACACCTTC. Its protein product is CAASRVGVYGYTF.